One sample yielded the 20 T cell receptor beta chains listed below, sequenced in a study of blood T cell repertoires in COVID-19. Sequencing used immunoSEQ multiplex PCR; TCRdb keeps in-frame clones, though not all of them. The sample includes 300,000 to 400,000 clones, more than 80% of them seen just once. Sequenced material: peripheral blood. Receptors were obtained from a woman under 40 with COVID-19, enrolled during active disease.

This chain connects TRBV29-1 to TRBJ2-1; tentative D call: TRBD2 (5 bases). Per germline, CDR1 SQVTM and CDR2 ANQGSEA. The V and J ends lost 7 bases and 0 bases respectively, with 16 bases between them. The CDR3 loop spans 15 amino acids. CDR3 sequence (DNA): TGCAGCGCTTCCCAGGAGGAGAGCTCCTACAATGAGCAGTTCTTC. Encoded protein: CSASQEESSYNEQFF.

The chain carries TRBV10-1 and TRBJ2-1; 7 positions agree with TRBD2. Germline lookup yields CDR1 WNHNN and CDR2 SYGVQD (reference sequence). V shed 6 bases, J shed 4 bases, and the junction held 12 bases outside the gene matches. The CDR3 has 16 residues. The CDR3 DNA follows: TGCGCCAGCAGCGAACAGTACCCTAGCGGATACAATGAGCAGTTCTTC. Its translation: CASSEQYPSGYNEQFF.

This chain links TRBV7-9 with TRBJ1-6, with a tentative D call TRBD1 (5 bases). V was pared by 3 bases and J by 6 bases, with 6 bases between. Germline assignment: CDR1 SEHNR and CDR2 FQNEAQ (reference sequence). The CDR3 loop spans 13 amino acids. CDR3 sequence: CASSFQGNSPLHF. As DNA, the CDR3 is TGTGCCAGCAGCTTTCAGGGTAATTCACCCCTCCACTTT.

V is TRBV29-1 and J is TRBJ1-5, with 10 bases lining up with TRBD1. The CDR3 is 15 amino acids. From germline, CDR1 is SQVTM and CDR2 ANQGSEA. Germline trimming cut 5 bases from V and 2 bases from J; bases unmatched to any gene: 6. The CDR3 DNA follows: TGCAGCGTTCGGACAGGGGGATACGGCAATCAGCCCCAGCATTTT. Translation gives CSVRTGGYGNQPQHF.

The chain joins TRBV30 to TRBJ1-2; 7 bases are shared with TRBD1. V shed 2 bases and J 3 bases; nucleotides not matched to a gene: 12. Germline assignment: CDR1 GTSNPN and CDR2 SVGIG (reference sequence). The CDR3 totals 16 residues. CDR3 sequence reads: CAWSPGTVFLDYGYTF. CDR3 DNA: TGTGCCTGGAGTCCCGGGACAGTATTTTTGGACTATGGCTACACCTTC.

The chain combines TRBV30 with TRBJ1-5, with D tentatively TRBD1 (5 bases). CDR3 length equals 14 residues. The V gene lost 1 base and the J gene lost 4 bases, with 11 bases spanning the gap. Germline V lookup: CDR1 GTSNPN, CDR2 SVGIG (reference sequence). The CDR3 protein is CAWSEGPGNQPQHF. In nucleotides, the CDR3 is TGTGCCTGGAGTGAGGGGCCAGGGAATCAGCCCCAGCATTTT.

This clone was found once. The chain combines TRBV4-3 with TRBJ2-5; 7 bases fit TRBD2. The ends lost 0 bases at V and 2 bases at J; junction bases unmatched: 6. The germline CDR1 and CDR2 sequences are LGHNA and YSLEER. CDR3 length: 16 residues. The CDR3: CASSQDLAGVQETQYF. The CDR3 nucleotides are TGCGCCAGCAGCCAAGACTTGGCGGGAGTACAAGAGACCCAGTACTTC.

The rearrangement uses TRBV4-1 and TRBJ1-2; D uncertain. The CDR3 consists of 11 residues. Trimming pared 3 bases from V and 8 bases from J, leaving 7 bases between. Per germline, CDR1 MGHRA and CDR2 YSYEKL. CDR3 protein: CASSHFEGYTF. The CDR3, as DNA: TGCGCCAGCAGCCACTTCGAGGGCTACACCTTC.

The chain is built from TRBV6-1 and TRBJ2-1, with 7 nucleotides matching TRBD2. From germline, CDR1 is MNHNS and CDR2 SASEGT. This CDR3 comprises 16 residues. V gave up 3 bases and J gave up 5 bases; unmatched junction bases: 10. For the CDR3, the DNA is TGTGCCAGCAGTGAGATGAGGTGGGGGGGGAACAATGAGCAGTTCTTC. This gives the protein CASSEMRWGGNNEQFF.

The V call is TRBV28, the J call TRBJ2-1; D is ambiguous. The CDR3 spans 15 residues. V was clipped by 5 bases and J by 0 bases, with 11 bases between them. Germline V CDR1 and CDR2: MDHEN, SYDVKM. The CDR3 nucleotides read TGTGCCAGCAGTCCGCTCGGTAACTCCTACAATGAGCAGTTCTTC. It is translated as CASSPLGNSYNEQFF.

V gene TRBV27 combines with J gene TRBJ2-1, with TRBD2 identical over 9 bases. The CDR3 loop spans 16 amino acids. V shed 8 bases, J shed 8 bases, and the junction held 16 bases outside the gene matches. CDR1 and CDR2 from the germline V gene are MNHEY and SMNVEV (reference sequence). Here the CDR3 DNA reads TGTGCCAGCCGCCGGGATGGTAGCGGGGGTCGATATGAGCAGTTCTTC. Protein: CASRRDGSGGRYEQFF.

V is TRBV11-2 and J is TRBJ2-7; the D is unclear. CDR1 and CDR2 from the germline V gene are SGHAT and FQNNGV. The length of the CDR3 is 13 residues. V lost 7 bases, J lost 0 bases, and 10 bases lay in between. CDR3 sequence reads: CASNRVSSYEQYF. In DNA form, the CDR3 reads TGTGCCAGCAACCGGGTTAGCTCCTACGAGCAGTACTTC.

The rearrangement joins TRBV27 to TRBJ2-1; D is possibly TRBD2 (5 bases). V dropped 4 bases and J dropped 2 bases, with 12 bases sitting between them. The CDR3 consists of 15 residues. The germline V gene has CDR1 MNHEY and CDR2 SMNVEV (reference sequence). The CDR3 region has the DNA TGTGCCAGCAGTTCGTACCCCGGGACCTACAATGAGCAGTTCTTC. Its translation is CASSSYPGTYNEQFF.

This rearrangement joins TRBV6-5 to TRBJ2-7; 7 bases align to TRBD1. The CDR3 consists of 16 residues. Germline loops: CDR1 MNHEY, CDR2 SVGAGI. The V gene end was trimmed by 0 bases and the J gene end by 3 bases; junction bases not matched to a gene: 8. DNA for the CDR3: TGTGCCAGCAGTTACTCAGGGGGCCAGGGGAGCTACGAGCAGTACTTC. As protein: CASSYSGGQGSYEQYF.

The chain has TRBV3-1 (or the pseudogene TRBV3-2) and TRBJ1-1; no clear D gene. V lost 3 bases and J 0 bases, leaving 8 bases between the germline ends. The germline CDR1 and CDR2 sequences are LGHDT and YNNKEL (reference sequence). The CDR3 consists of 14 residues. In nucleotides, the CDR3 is TGTGCCAGCAGCCATACCCAGGTGAACACTGAAGCTTTCTTT. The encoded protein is CASSHTQVNTEAFF.

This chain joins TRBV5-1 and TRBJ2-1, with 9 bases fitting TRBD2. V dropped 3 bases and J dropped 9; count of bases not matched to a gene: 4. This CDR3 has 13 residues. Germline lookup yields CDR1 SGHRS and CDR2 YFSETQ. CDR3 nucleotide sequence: TGCGCCAGCAGCTCCCCTAGCGGGACTGAGCAGTTCTTC. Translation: CASSSPSGTEQFF.

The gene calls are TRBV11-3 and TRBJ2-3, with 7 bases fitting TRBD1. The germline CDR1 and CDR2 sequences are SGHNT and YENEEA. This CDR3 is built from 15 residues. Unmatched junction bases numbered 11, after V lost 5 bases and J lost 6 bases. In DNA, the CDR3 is TGTGCCAGCAGCCCCGGGACAGATGTTCGGGATACGCAGTATTTT. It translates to CASSPGTDVRDTQYF.

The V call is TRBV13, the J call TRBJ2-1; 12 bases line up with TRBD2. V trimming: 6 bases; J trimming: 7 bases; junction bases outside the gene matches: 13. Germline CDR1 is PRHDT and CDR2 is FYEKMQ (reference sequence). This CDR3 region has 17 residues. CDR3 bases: TGTGCCAGCAGTTCATTCGTTGCTAGCGGGAGGGATAATGAGCAGTTCTTC. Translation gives CASSSFVASGRDNEQFF.

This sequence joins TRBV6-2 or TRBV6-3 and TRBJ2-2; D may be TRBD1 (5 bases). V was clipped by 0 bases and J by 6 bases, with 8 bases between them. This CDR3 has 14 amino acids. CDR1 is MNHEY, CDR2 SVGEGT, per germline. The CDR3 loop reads CASSYSGVAGELFF. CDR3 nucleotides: TGTGCCAGCAGTTACTCAGGGGTTGCCGGGGAGCTGTTTTTT.

CDR3 nucleotide sequence: TGTGCCAGCAGTTTATACAATAGCAATCAGCCCCAGCATTTT. Its translation is CASSLYNSNQPQHF. The V and J genes are TRBV27 and TRBJ1-5; no clear D. The CDR3 loop spans 14 amino acids. V lost 1 base and J lost 0, with 4 bases in between. Germline values: CDR1 MNHEY, CDR2 SMNVEV (reference sequence).